This paragraph covers one TCR beta chain sequence. The assay was immunoSEQ multiplex PCR, and TCRdb's table has in-frame clones only and misses some. The table has some 150,000 clones, roughly 88% seen once. The CDR3 is made up of 14 amino acids. The data belong to a study of blood T cell repertoires in COVID-19. Turning to the study itself: Samples representing acute and convalescent COVID-19 were sourced from the United States, Italy and Spain.

V gene TRBV21-1 combines with J gene TRBJ1-3. TRBV21-1 is flagged as a pseudogene. Sequencing input: peripheral blood. This receptor was obtained from a woman aged 55-70 years with COVID-19, enrolled during active disease. CDR3 in amino acids: CASSRTKPGNTIYF. The DNA of the CDR3 is TGTGCCAGCAGCCGCACGAAGCCTGGAAACACCATATATTTT.